The 24 T cell receptor beta chains in this list originate from one sample, sequenced in a study of T cell changes during pregnancy in multiple sclerosis. Sequencing used immunoSEQ multiplex PCR; TCRdb keeps in-frame clones, though not all of them. The sample includes some 60,000 clones, around nine tenths of them seen just once. This material consisted of peripheral blood, taken in the first trimester of pregnancy. These receptors all stem from a female donor in good health, enrolled as a control in a pregnancy study.

The J gene is TRBJ2-1, the V gene TRBV6-5, with TRBD2 as a possible D gene (6 bases). CDR3 length equals 15 residues. The ends were cut back, 3 bases at V and 1 base at J, with 10 bases in the middle. Germline V lookup: CDR1 MNHEY, CDR2 SVGAGI. This chain's CDR3 is CASSYVGGSYNEQFF. DNA of the CDR3: TGTGCCAGCAGTTATGTGGGAGGTTCCTACAATGAGCAGTTCTTC.

This chain joins TRBV4-1 and TRBJ2-7, with D perhaps TRBD2 (6 bases). The ends were cut back, 1 base at V and 2 bases at J, with 12 bases in the middle. The germline gives CDR1 MGHRA, CDR2 YSYEKL. The CDR3 contains 15 residues. CDR3 region: CASSQGSGPAYEQYF. The DNA of the CDR3 is TGCGCCAGCAGCCAAGGGAGCGGGCCGGCCTACGAGCAGTACTTC.

The genes are TRBV4-2 and TRBJ1-1, with 8 bases that match TRBD1. The CDR3 is 17 amino acids. Germline V CDR1 and CDR2: LGHNA, YNFKEQ. V shed 1 base and J 4 bases; nucleotides not matched to a gene: 11. CDR3 in amino acids: CASSQATGGYGVTEAFF. The CDR3 DNA is TGTGCCAGCAGCCAAGCCACAGGGGGATATGGGGTCACTGAAGCTTTCTTT.

The rearrangement uses TRBV30 and TRBJ1-1, with 9 positions matching TRBD1. Trimming removed 3 bases from V and 5 bases from J; junction bases left unmatched: 4. This CDR3 comprises 13 residues. CDR1 and CDR2 from the germline V gene are GTSNPN and SVGIG (reference sequence). The CDR3 DNA follows: TGTGCCTGGAGCTTAGGACAGGGGACTGAAGCTTTCTTT. This translates into CAWSLGQGTEAFF.

The chain carries TRBV18 and TRBJ1-1; D possibly corresponds to TRBD1 (5 bases). V gave up 0 bases and J gave up 4 bases, with 12 bases separating them. CDR1 is KGHSH, CDR2 LQKENI, per germline. CDR3 length: 15 residues. CDR3 sequence: CASSPPGGGGTEAFF. The CDR3, as DNA: TGTGCCAGCTCACCACCAGGTGGGGGGGGCACTGAAGCTTTCTTT.

Notes on this clone: At one of its ends the junction is not consistent with the germline gene, which may arise from a read error. This chain joins TRBV7-7 and TRBJ2-1, with 8 bases matching TRBD2. The CDR3 spans 15 residues. Germline V gene lookup returns CDR1 SSHAT and CDR2 FNYEAQ (reference sequence). The CDR3 DNA sequence: TGTGCTAGCAGCTTAGGTCCGGGGGGGCTCAATGAGCAGTTCTTC. Amino acids: CASSLGPGGLNEQFF.

This clone was picked up one time. The CDR3 sequence: CASSLRSGGEADTQYF. The CDR3 DNA reads as TGTGCCAGCAGTTTACGTAGCGGGGGGGAGGCAGATACGCAGTATTTT. The chain combines TRBV6-6 with TRBJ2-3; 11 nucleotides align to TRBD2. This CDR3 region has 16 residues. Germline lookup yields CDR1 MNHNY and CDR2 SVGAGI (reference sequence). V shed 4 bases, J shed 4 bases, and the junction held 7 bases outside the gene matches.

CDR3 sequence: CASSQARGPQPQHF. The CDR3 coding sequence is TGTGCCAGCAGCCAAGCTAGGGGGCCACAGCCCCAGCATTTT. This chain links TRBV4-2 with TRBJ1-5; 7 nucleotides align to TRBD1. CDR3 length: 14 residues. Germline CDR1 and CDR2: LGHNA and YNFKEQ. V lost 1 base to trimming and J lost 7 bases; unmatched junction nucleotides: 4.

The genes are TRBV6-5 and TRBJ2-5, with 13 positions matching TRBD2. The CDR3 sequence is 15 residues long. V lost 6 bases and J lost 4; bases outside the gene matches: 5. Germline CDR1 and CDR2: MNHEY and SVGAGI. For the CDR3, the DNA is TGTGCCAGCAGCCGGACTAGCGGGAGTTTAGAGACCCAGTACTTC. It encodes CASSRTSGSLETQYF.

The chain joins TRBV5-5 to TRBJ2-7; 7 positions match TRBD1. This CDR3 is built from 14 residues. CDR1 SGHKS and CDR2 YYEKEE come from the germline V gene (reference sequence). With V trimmed by 0 bases and J by 2 bases, 2 bases remained unmatched. The CDR3: CASSLEGATYEQYF. CDR3 bases: TGTGCCAGCAGCTTGGAGGGGGCGACCTACGAGCAGTACTTC.

The chain couples TRBV5-8 to TRBJ1-2; 7 nucleotides align to TRBD1. Germline CDR1 reads SGHTS; CDR2 reads YDEGEE. CDR3 length: 16 residues. J was trimmed by 0 bases and V by 2 bases; bases with no gene match: 7. The CDR3 reads CASSFTGAITNYGYTF. The CDR3, as DNA: TGTGCCAGCAGCTTCACAGGGGCGATCACTAACTATGGCTACACCTTC. The full variable domain, in which reference TRBV5-8 and TRBJ1-2 provide the parts outside the CDR3, is EAGVTQSPTHLIKTRGQQATLRCSPISGHTSVYWYQQALGLGLQFLLWYDEGEERNRGNFPPRFSGRQFPNYSSELNVNALELEDSALYLCASSFTGAITNYGYTFGSGTRLTVV.

The chain employs TRBV7-9 and TRBJ2-3; D is possibly TRBD2 (6 bases). The ends were cut back, 2 bases at V and 5 bases at J, with 17 bases in the middle. The CDR3 totals 16 residues. Per germline, CDR1 SEHNR and CDR2 FQNEAQ (reference sequence). The CDR3 DNA sequence: TGTGCCAGCAGCTTACAAGGTGCTAGCGCAGAAGATACGCAGTATTTT. It specifies CASSLQGASAEDTQYF.

This chain uses TRBV20-1 with TRBJ1-5; D is perhaps TRBD1 (6 bases). CDR1 and CDR2 (germline): DFQATT, SNEGSKA (reference sequence). The CDR3 totals 11 residues. V lost 1 base to trimming and J lost 16 bases, with 14 bases between them. Here the CDR3 DNA reads TGCAGTGCTAGAGTTAAAGGGGGGGTTCATTTT. Its translation is CSARVKGGVHF.

In its sample, this clone was seen once. The V call is TRBV14, the J call TRBJ2-5, with TRBD1 identical over 7 bases. Trimming took 3 bases from V and 4 from J; bases not matched to a gene: 11. Looked up from germline, CDR1 is SGHDN and CDR2 is FVKESK. The length of the CDR3 is 16 residues. CDR3 in amino acids: CASSQNAGTVGETQYF. DNA of the CDR3: TGTGCCAGCAGCCAGAATGCCGGGACAGTGGGAGAGACCCAGTACTTC.

The CDR3 DNA reads TGTGCCAGCAGTTACGGGTTAGCGGGAGCGGCAGATACGCAGTATTTT. This translates into CASSYGLAGAADTQYF. V and J are TRBV6-5 and TRBJ2-3; TRBD2 matches 9 bases. CDR3 length equals 16 residues. The J segment lost 4 bases and the V segment lost 2 bases, leaving 7 bases of the junction unmatched. Germline V gene data show CDR1 as MNHEY and CDR2 as SVGAGI.

The CDR3 sequence: CASSPRLRPDTQYF. The DNA for the CDR3 is TGTGCCAGCAGCCCCCGTCTGCGGCCAGATACGCAGTATTTT. The chain has TRBV11-3 and TRBJ2-3; D gene ambiguous. This CDR3 spans 14 amino acids. The V gene's germline CDR1 is SGHNT and CDR2 YENEEA. Trimming removed 5 bases at V and 4 bases at J, with 13 bases between.

This clone has only one observation. V usage is TRBV6-4 and J usage is TRBJ1-3; unclear D gene. Germline CDR1 MRHNA, CDR2 SNTAGT. V was pared by 7 bases and J by 0 bases, with 16 bases between. This CDR3 contains 16 residues. CDR3 coding DNA: TGTGCCAGCAAAAGTGCAGGTATCAACTCTGGAAACACCATATATTTT. Amino acids: CASKSAGINSGNTIYF.

The V and J genes are TRBV28 and TRBJ2-3; 8 bases are a match to TRBD2. CDR3 length equals 15 residues. Per germline, CDR1 MDHEN and CDR2 SYDVKM. With V trimmed by 5 bases and J by 1 base, 5 bases remained unmatched. The CDR3 sequence: CASSPSGRGTDTQYF. As DNA, the CDR3 is TGTGCCAGCAGTCCGAGCGGGAGAGGCACAGATACGCAGTATTTT.

The V call is TRBV7-8, the J call TRBJ1-2; 8 bases are shared with TRBD1. Germline V gives CDR1 SGHVS, CDR2 FQNEAQ. The CDR3 sequence is 17 residues long. J was trimmed by 8 bases and V by 2 bases; bases with no gene match: 16. The CDR3 loop reads CASSLSLGTGQIRGYTF. CDR3 bases: TGTGCCAGCAGCTTATCCCTAGGGACAGGACAGATTCGCGGCTACACCTTC. Complete variable domain (other parts from reference TRBV7-8 and TRBJ1-2): GAGVSQSPRYKVAKRGQDVALRCDPISGHVSLFWYQQALGQGPEFLTYFQNEAQLDKSGLPSDRFFAERPEGSVSTLKIQRTQQEDSAVYLCASSLSLGTGQIRGYTFGSGTRLTVV.

The V call is TRBV7-2, the J call TRBJ2-4, with D tentatively TRBD2 (7 bases). Looked up from germline, CDR1 is SGHTA and CDR2 is FQGNSA. Trimming took off 4 bases at V and 0 bases at J, with 22 bases between the two ends. This CDR3 has 19 amino acids. This CDR3 reads CASSSPGGRTLIAKNIQYF. As DNA, the CDR3 is TGTGCCAGCAGCTCCCCGGGGGGCCGGACGCTAATAGCCAAAAACATTCAGTACTTC.

J is TRBJ1-5 and V is TRBV6-1; TRBD1 might be the D (6 bases). The CDR3 loop spans 17 amino acids. V was pared by 2 bases and J by 3 bases, with 17 bases between. The V gene's germline CDR1 is MNHNS and CDR2 SASEGT. CDR3 coding DNA: TGTGCCAGCAGTGAAAGGGGAGGGGGAAGGGACAATCAGCCCCAGCATTTT. Its translation is CASSERGGGRDNQPQHF.

The J gene is TRBJ2-1, the V gene TRBV28; TRBD2 aligns across 8 bases. Germline loops: CDR1 MDHEN, CDR2 SYDVKM. CDR3 size: 15 residues. With 6 bases clipped from V and 9 bases from J, the junction kept 13 bases outside the gene matches. CDR3 residues: CASSSFLSGKSEQFF. In DNA form, the CDR3 reads TGTGCCAGCAGCTCCTTCCTTAGCGGGAAGAGTGAGCAGTTCTTC.

The chain links TRBV11-2 to TRBJ1-1, with unresolved D. In germline, CDR1 is SGHAT, CDR2 FQNNGV. Trimming left V 4 bases short and J 3 bases short, with 18 bases between. The CDR3 sequence is 16 residues long. In nucleotides, the CDR3 is TGTGCCAGCAGCTCGACTAGGACTCCTTCCCACACTGAAGCTTTCTTT. It encodes CASSSTRTPSHTEAFF.

The genes are TRBV25-1 and TRBJ1-1; a possible D gene is TRBD1 (6 bases). V was clipped by 5 bases and J by 8 bases, with 12 bases between them. The germline CDR1 and CDR2 sequences are MGHDK and SYGVNS. This CDR3 region has 12 residues. CDR3 in amino acids: CASSKQGREAFF. CDR3 DNA sequence: TGTGCCAGCAGTAAACAGGGCAGGGAAGCTTTCTTT.